One and the same sample provided the 20 T cell receptor beta chains below, sequenced in a study of T cell repertoires in cytomegalovirus infection. Via MiXCR, TCRdb re-called the reads, giving one row per CDR3 protein. The table shows roughly 100,000 distinct CDR3 sequences, with more than 15% occurring only once. Sequencing input: PBMCs. Receptor source: a human donor in good health (CMV status not recorded). Some clones in this sample may be carry-over from other donors' samples.

This clonotype was seen just once. This chain links TRBV7-9 with TRBJ2-1, with D hard to call. CDR3 length: 13 amino acids. Germline-derived CDR1 and CDR2 are SEHNR and FQNEAQ (reference sequence). Deletions cut 1 base from V and 8 bases from J, with 9 bases between. The CDR3 loop reads CASSLVLSDEQFF. In DNA, the CDR3 is TGTGCCAGCAGCTTAGTTCTTAGTGATGAGCAGTTCTTC.

A note on this clonotype: A single base separates this from a much larger clone, so it may be a read error. The CDR3 spells CTARVPSGPSQFF. DNA for the CDR3: TGCACTGCTAGAGTTCCCTCCGGACCGTCGCAGTTCTTC. The chain carries TRBV20-1 and TRBJ2-1; no firm D call. There are 13 residues in the CDR3. Germline V gene sequence: CDR1 DFQATT, CDR2 SNEGSKA (reference sequence).

This clonotype was recorded a few times. The V gene is TRBV6-5, the J gene TRBJ2-3; the match to TRBD2 covers 10 bases. Germline lookup yields CDR1 MNHEY and CDR2 SVGAGI. The CDR3 runs 16 residues. Trimming took 5 bases from V and 0 from J; bases not matched to a gene: 5. For the CDR3, the DNA is TGTGCCAGCAGTCAGATAGCGGGGGGTAGCACAGATACGCAGTATTTT. It specifies CASSQIAGGSTDTQYF.

This clonotype was counted between two and nine times. The chain couples TRBV5-1 to TRBJ1-6, with 7 bases identical to TRBD1. Germline V gives CDR1 SGHRS, CDR2 YFSETQ. This CDR3 comprises 16 residues. J gave up 4 bases and V 4 bases, and 8 bases lay outside the gene matches. CDR3 protein: CASSAETGRYNSPLHF. The CDR3 DNA reads TGCGCCAGCAGCGCGGAGACAGGGAGGTATAATTCACCCCTCCACTTT.

This clonotype was picked up a small number of times. This chain connects TRBV5-6 to TRBJ2-1, with D uncertain. The CDR3 runs 11 residues. CDR1 and CDR2 from the germline V gene are SGHDT and YYEEEE. V was clipped by 0 bases and J by 15 bases, with 10 bases between them. CDR3 nucleotides: TGTGCCAGCAGCTTGGGGGGTCTGGGGTTCTTC. It encodes CASSLGGLGFF.

Many counts were recorded for this clonotype. The CDR3 spells CASSLTGGGRAFF. CDR3 bases: TGTGCCAGCAGCTTAACGGGGGGCGGACGAGCTTTCTTT. The chain combines TRBV7-2 with TRBJ1-1, with TRBD1 as a possible D gene (6 bases). The germline gives CDR1 SGHTA, CDR2 FQGNSA. CDR3 length equals 13 residues. Trimming cost V 2 bases and J 10 bases, with 14 bases left between them.

This clonotype was counted between two and nine times. The rearrangement uses TRBV12-3 or TRBV12-4 and TRBJ2-4; D gene unclear. Trimming pared 6 bases from V and 4 bases from J, leaving 4 bases between. The CDR3 is 11 residues long. The CDR3 bases are TGTGCCAGCAGGTTGAAAAACATTCAGTACTTC. Translation gives CASRLKNIQYF.

This rearrangement joins TRBV12-3 or TRBV12-4 to TRBJ1-5; D is undetermined. The CDR3 length is 15 residues. Trimming stripped 6 bases from V and 2 bases from J, with 14 bases between. The CDR3 coding sequence is TGTGCCAGCAGCCCCGAGACGTCGGGCAATCAGCCCCAGCATTTT. Its protein is CASSPETSGNQPQHF.

The sample holds many counts of this clonotype. The genes are TRBV7-8 and TRBJ2-7, with D perhaps matching TRBD1 or TRBD2 (5 bases each). The CDR3 runs 15 residues. Germline lookup yields CDR1 SGHVS and CDR2 FQNEAQ. The V gene lost 8 bases and the J gene lost 4 bases, with 21 bases spanning the gap. CDR3 region: CASRTKRGLDYEQYF. CDR3 in DNA: TGTGCCAGCCGAACTAAACGGGGCCTGGATTACGAGCAGTACTTC.

This clonotype was picked up many times. The gene calls are TRBV28 and TRBJ1-6, with no clear D. Trimming removed 5 bases from V and 6 bases from J, with 11 bases in between. This CDR3 is 14 amino acids long. Germline CDR1 reads MDHEN; CDR2 reads SYDVKM. The CDR3 nucleotides are TGTGCCAGCAGTACCGACGGGCTTAATTCACCCCTCCACTTT. Residues: CASSTDGLNSPLHF. The variable domain in full, completed from reference TRBV28 and TRBJ1-6, reads DVKVTQSSRYLVKRTGEKVFLECVQDMDHENMFWYRQDPGLGLRLIYFSYDVKMKEKGDIPEGYSVSREKKERFSLILESASTNQTSMYLCASSTDGLNSPLHFGNGTRLTVT.

This clonotype showed up many times. The rearrangement links TRBV12-3 or TRBV12-4 to TRBJ2-3; 14 bases match TRBD2. The V gene end was trimmed by 1 base and the J gene end by 5 bases; junction bases not matched to a gene: 11. This CDR3 is built from 19 residues. DNA of the CDR3: TGTGCCAGCAGTTTAGTCCTAGAGACTAGCGGGGGGGGTCGAGATACGCAGTATTTT. This codes for CASSLVLETSGGGRDTQYF.

This clonotype was detected only a few times. The rearrangement uses TRBV5-4 and TRBJ1-1; 12 nucleotides align to TRBD1. From germline, CDR1 is SGHNT and CDR2 YYREEE (reference sequence). This CDR3 is built from 15 residues. V was pared by 1 base and J by 5 bases, with 3 bases of the junction left unmatched. The CDR3 region has the DNA TGTGCCAGCAGCTTGTGGGACAGGGGGCTTACTGAAGCTTTCTTT. Amino acid sequence: CASSLWDRGLTEAFF.

The chain uses TRBV20-1 and TRBJ2-5; tentative D call: TRBD2 (6 bases). The CDR3 extends over 13 amino acids. V lost 4 bases, J lost 3 bases, and 12 bases lay in between. Germline V gene data show CDR1 as DFQATT and CDR2 as SNEGSKA (reference sequence). CDR3 DNA: TGCAGTGCTACCCCGATAGCGGAAGAGACCCAGTACTTC. Translating it yields CSATPIAEETQYF.

The V gene is TRBV7-9, the J gene TRBJ1-2; a possible D gene is TRBD1 (5 bases). V lost 5 bases and J 4 bases, leaving 20 bases between the germline ends. The germline CDR1 and CDR2 sequences are SEHNR and FQNEAQ (reference sequence). CDR3 length equals 16 residues. CDR3 residues: CASSPRDGLLSYGYTF. CDR3 DNA sequence: TGTGCCAGCAGCCCGAGGGACGGTCTCCTGTCCTATGGCTACACCTTC.

There are many counts of this clonotype. The V and J genes are TRBV5-6 and TRBJ1-1; weak D call: TRBD1 (5 bases). Germline V gene lookup returns CDR1 SGHDT and CDR2 YYEEEE. The V end was cut by 0 bases, the J end by 4 bases, with 7 bases between. CDR3 length: 13 residues. CDR3 sequence (DNA): TGTGCCAGCAGCTTGGGGGGCCCCACTGAAGCTTTCTTT. This codes for CASSLGGPTEAFF.

This clonotype was counted many times. The gene calls are TRBV28 and TRBJ1-5; D perhaps matches TRBD1 (6 bases). The CDR3 is made up of 14 amino acids. The germline V gene has CDR1 MDHEN and CDR2 SYDVKM. V lost 10 bases and J 0 bases, leaving 13 bases between the germline ends. The CDR3 protein is CATSGHYSNQPQHF. The CDR3 DNA reads TGTGCCACCTCGGGACATTATAGCAATCAGCCCCAGCATTTT.

The chain carries TRBV7-3 and TRBJ1-1; the D is unclear. The germline V gene encodes CDR1 SGHTA and CDR2 FQGTGA. This CDR3 comprises 13 residues. V shed 0 bases and J shed 1 base, with 3 bases lying between them. The CDR3 sequence: CASSLTKNTEAFF. The CDR3 DNA reads TGTGCCAGCAGCTTAACCAAGAACACTGAAGCTTTCTTT.

This clonotype was counted many times. The chain links TRBV7-8 to TRBJ2-3; the match to TRBD2 covers 10 bases. The V and J ends lost 2 bases and 3 bases, in that order; junction bases with no gene match: 14. The germline CDR1 and CDR2 sequences are SGHVS and FQNEAQ. The CDR3 consists of 19 residues. CDR3 sequence: CASSLTSLAGARRTDTQYF. In DNA form, the CDR3 reads TGTGCCAGCAGCTTAACCTCGCTAGCGGGGGCTAGGAGAACAGATACGCAGTATTTT.

Many counts were recorded for this clonotype. V and J are TRBV7-2 and TRBJ1-2, with 7 bases lining up with TRBD1. The CDR3 sequence is 15 residues long. In germline, CDR1 is SGHTA, CDR2 FQGNSA. The V and J ends lost 5 bases and 0 bases, in that order; junction bases with no gene match: 6. CDR3 coding DNA: TGTGCCAGCAGCCCAGGGGGGCACACTAACTATGGCTACACCTTC. Amino acid sequence: CASSPGGHTNYGYTF.

The chain employs TRBV10-3 and TRBJ2-4; 9 bases align to TRBD1. CDR3 length: 15 residues. The junction had 3 bases not matched to a gene; V was cut back by 0 bases and J by 6 bases. Germline V lookup: CDR1 ENHRY, CDR2 SYGVKD. The DNA for the CDR3 is TGTGCCATCAGTGAGTCTAACAGGGGGCGAAACATTCAGTACTTC. The encoded protein is CAISESNRGRNIQYF.